Included here is one TCR beta chain sequence, with context. This specimen comes from a study of cytomegalovirus exposure and HLA in healthy donors. PCR primers comprised 60 Vbeta and 13 Jbeta primers. Generated by immunoSEQ multiplex PCR, the TCRdb table keeps only in-frame clones and is missing some. The table lists 150,000 or so clones, over 70% of them singletons, with about 7% in the top ten. This CDR3 has 15 amino acids. Germline lookup yields CDR1 SGHTA and CDR2 FQGTGA. Trimming at V came to 5 bases and at J to 4 bases, leaving 10 bases not matched to a gene. Sequences were obtained from PBMCs. The V gene is TRBV7-3, the J gene TRBJ1-1; TRBD1 matches at 7 bases. This TCR derives from a man younger than 45 in good health and CMV-seronegative. The DNA for the CDR3 is TGTGCCAGCAGCCCCATGACAGGGCTCCTCACTGAAGCTTTCTTT. Translating gives CASSPMTGLLTEAFF.